This T cell receptor (beta chain) was recorded in a study of blood T cell repertoires in COVID-19. Whole-study context: There were acute and convalescent COVID-19 samples, and they came from the United States, Italy and Spain. T cells, B-cell-depleted T cells, or PBMCs provided the cDNA or gDNA that served as material.

Germline values: CDR1 SGHDT, CDR2 YYEEEE. V was pared by 2 bases and J by 3 bases, with 11 bases between. The length of the CDR3 is 14 residues. As processed by the authors: The assay estimated nucleated cells by amplifying reference gene primers. Clones were read by immunoSEQ multiplex PCR, and TCRdb kept only the in-frame ones, dropping some. V, J and clone size are taken as reported in that table, and D and trimming were inferred from the DNA itself. Among more than 100,000 clones listed, 84% were seen once. The chain joins TRBV5-6 to TRBJ1-2; D is unclear. This TCR was recovered from a woman in her 30s who had recovered from COVID-19. The source material was peripheral blood. In DNA, the CDR3 is TGTGCCAGCAGCTTACTCGGGATGGACTATGGCTACACCTTC. Protein product: CASSLLGMDYGYTF.